This T cell receptor beta chain was found in a study of T cells in Graves' hyperthyroidism and ophthalmopathy. The sample holds a few counts of this clonotype. Its matching antigen is unknown. Germline values: CDR1 LNHDA, CDR2 SQIVND (reference sequence). This CDR3 region has 14 residues. The V gene lost 3 bases and the J gene lost 5 bases, with 13 bases spanning the gap. Amplification targeted TCR beta CDR3 regions from RNA transcripts. Initially, a first-round RT-PCR of the TCR CDR3 employed the HTBI primer set. A single record per CDR3 protein comes from TCRdb applying MiXCR to the multiplex PCR reads. The table has fewer than 750,000 distinct CDR3 sequences, roughly 14% seen once. The study's findings and limits: In simple terms, a model built on 13 V-J features told ophthalmopathy apart from stable hyperthyroidism.

Sequencing was performed on blood. The chain uses TRBV19 and TRBJ1-2, with a possible D match to TRBD1 (6 bases). This TCR derives from a woman between 45 and 65 years old with Graves' ophthalmopathy. CDR3 nucleotide sequence: TGTGCCAGTAGTATTGCAGGGGACGGGTATGGCTACACCTTC. This encodes CASSIAGDGYGYTF.